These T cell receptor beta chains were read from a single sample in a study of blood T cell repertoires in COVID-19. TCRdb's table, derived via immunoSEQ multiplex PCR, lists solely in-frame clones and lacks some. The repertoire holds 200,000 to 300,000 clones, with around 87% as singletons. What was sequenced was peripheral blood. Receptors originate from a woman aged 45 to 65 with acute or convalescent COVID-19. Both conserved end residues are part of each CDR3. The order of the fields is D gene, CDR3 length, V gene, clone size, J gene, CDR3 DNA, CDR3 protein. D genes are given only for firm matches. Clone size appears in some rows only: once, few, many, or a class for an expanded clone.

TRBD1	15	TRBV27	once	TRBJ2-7	TGTGCCAGCAGTTTGCTAGGACAGGGGGCAAACGAGCAGTACTTC	CASSLLGQGANEQYF
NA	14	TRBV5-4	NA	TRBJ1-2	TGTGCCAGCAGCTTGGACAGGGATGCCTATGGCTACACCTTC	CASSLDRDAYGYTF
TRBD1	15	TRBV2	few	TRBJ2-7	TGTGCCAGCAGTGAAGGCCTAAGGACAGGGCACGAGCAGTACTTC	CASSEGLRTGHEQYF
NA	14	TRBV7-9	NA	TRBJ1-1	TGTGCCAGCAGCTTAGGTCGGAGGAACACTGAAGCTTTCTTT	CASSLGRRNTEAFF
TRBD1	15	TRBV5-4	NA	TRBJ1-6	TGTGCCAGCAGGGAGACAGGGTGGTATAATTCACCCCTCCACTTT	CASRETGWYNSPLHF
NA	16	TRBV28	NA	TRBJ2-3	TGTGCCAGCAGTTTAATCCCTAGCGAAATGACAGATACGCAGTATTTT	CASSLIPSEMTDTQYF
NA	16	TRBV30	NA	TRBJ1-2	TGTGCCTCCTCGGCAGCAGGACAACCAGGGTACTATGGCTACACCTTC	CASSAAGQPGYYGYTF
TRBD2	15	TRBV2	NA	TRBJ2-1	TGTGCCAGCAGTCCACTAGCGGGATTAACCAATGAGCAGTTCTTC	CASSPLAGLTNEQFF
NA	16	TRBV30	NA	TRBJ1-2	TGTGCCTGGAGTGTAATCTTGGGGCGGTGGGACTATGGCTACACCTTC	CAWSVILGRWDYGYTF
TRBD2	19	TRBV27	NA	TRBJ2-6	TGTGCCAGCAGTGCGCGACTAGCGGGTTTCTCCTCTGGGGCCAACGTCCTGACTTTC	CASSARLAGFSSGANVLTF
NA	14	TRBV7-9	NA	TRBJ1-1	TGTGCCAGCAGCCTAGGGTTCGGTAACACTGAAGCTTTCTTT	CASSLGFGNTEAFF
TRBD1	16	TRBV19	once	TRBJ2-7	TGTGCCAGTAGGAGGTCGCACAGGGGTTTAGTCGACGAGCAGTACTTC	CASRRSHRGLVDEQYF
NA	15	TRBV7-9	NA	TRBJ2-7	TGTGCCAGCAGCTTAGCGGCCAGTACCTTCTACGAGCAGTACTTC	CASSLAASTFYEQYF
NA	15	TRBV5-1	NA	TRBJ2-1	TGCGCCAGCAGCTTAGCGGCCGAGGTGGACAATGAGCAGTTCTTC	CASSLAAEVDNEQFF
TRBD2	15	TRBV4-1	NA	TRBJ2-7	TGCGCCAGCAGCCGCGGGACTAGCGGAACCTACGAGCAGTACTTC	CASSRGTSGTYEQYF
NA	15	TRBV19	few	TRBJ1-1	TGTGCCAGTAGTCCCCGGACACTACAAAACACTGAAGCTTTCTTT	CASSPRTLQNTEAFF
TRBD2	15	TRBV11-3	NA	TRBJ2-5	TGTGCCAGCAGCTTTGGGGGAGGGAACCAAGAGACCCAGTACTTC	CASSFGGGNQETQYF
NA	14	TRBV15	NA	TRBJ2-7	TGTGCCACCAGTCCCCGAAGTCAGGGGTACGAGCAGTACTTC	CATSPRSQGYEQYF
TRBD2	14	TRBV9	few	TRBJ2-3	TGTGCCAGCAGCGTAGGCGGGAGCGGAGATACGCAGTATTTT	CASSVGGSGDTQYF
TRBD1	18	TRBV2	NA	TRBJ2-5	TGTGCCAGCAGTGAAATTGTTGGGGGACAGGGGGCGGTTGAGACCCAGTACTTC	CASSEIVGGQGAVETQYF
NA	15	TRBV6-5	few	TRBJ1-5	TGTGCCAGCAGCCGGGACTCTCTGGGCAATCAGCCCCAGCATTTT	CASSRDSLGNQPQHF
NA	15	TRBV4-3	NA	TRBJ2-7	TGCGCCAGCAGCCAAGAGGCACAGCCCTCCTACGAGCAGTACTTC	CASSQEAQPSYEQYF
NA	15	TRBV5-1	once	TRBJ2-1	TGCGCCAGCAGCTTGGTAACAGGACCCTACAATGAGCAGTTCTTC	CASSLVTGPYNEQFF
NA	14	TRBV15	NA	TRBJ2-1	TGTGCCACCAGCAGAGACAGACAGGCGATCAAGCAGTTCTTC	CATSRDRQAIKQFF
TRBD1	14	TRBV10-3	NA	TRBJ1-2	TGTGCCATCAGGGGGACAGCAAATGACTATGGCTACACCTTC	CAIRGTANDYGYTF
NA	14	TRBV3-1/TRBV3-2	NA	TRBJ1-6	TGTGCCAGCCGCGAGGGCTCCTATAATTCACCCCTCCACTTT	CASREGSYNSPLHF
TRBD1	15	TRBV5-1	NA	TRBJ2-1	TGCGCCAGCAGGGACAGGCGGCTCTTCCCGGGTGAGCAGTTCTTC	CASRDRRLFPGEQFF
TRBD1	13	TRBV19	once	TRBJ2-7	TGTGCCAGCTCACCCAGGGGGCTCGGGGAGCAGTACTTC	CASSPRGLGEQYF
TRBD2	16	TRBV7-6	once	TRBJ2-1	TGTGCCAGCAGCTTAAAACCGGGACTACAGTACAATGAGCAGTTCTTC	CASSLKPGLQYNEQFF
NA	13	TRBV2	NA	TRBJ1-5	TGTGCCAGCACTGCTCAGGGGAATCAGCCCCAGCATTTT	CASTAQGNQPQHF
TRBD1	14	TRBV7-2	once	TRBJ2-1	TGTGCCAGCAGTTTTGACAGGGCCTACAATGAGCAGTTCTTC	CASSFDRAYNEQFF
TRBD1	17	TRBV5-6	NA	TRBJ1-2	TGTGCCAGCAGCTCATGGGGGGTGACAGGGTCGGACTATGGCTACACCTTC	CASSSWGVTGSDYGYTF